These 20 T cell receptor beta chains came from one sample sequenced in a study of response to subunit inactivated influenza vaccine. In TCRdb, the RT-PCR reads were re-called with MiXCR into one record per CDR3 protein. Of more than 400,000 distinct CDR3 sequences listed, over 9.5% are singletons. The sample here was PBMCs from blood, taken about 40 days after vaccination. These TCRs come from a man aged 45-65 years who received an inactivated influenza vaccine.

This clonotype was detected many times. The chain carries TRBV20-1 and TRBJ2-5; maybe TRBD2 (5 bases). Germline V gene sequence: CDR1 DFQATT, CDR2 SNEGSKA (reference sequence). This CDR3 spans 15 amino acids. Trimming stripped 0 bases from V and 0 bases from J, with 11 bases between. As DNA, the CDR3 is TGCAGTGCTAGAGATTCATCCGGGAACCAAGAGACCCAGTACTTC. Translated, it gives CSARDSSGNQETQYF.

This clonotype has a count of ten or more. The chain has TRBV12-3 or TRBV12-4 and TRBJ2-5; 11 nucleotides agree with TRBD1. The V gene end was trimmed by 3 bases and the J gene end by 6 bases; junction bases not matched to a gene: 3. This CDR3 spans 14 amino acids. The CDR3 is CASSFEDRGQTQYF. The CDR3 coding sequence is TGTGCCAGCAGTTTTGAGGACAGGGGGCAGACCCAGTACTTC.

This clonotype was seen ten or more times. The chain joins TRBV18 to TRBJ2-2; no firm D call. V was trimmed by 5 bases and J by 2 bases, leaving 6 bases between them. Germline loops: CDR1 KGHSH, CDR2 LQKENI. This CDR3 contains 13 residues. The CDR3 sequence is CASSARNTGELFF. Here the CDR3 DNA reads TGTGCCAGCTCAGCTCGCAACACCGGGGAGCTGTTTTTT.

This clonotype came up a few times. The rearrangement uses TRBV12-3 or TRBV12-4 and TRBJ2-1, with D perhaps TRBD2 (7 bases). Trimming shortened V by 1 base and J by 7 bases, and 14 bases separated the two germline ends. The CDR3 sequence is 15 residues long. CDR3 protein: CASSLGGGPLNEQFF. The DNA of the CDR3 is TGTGCCAGCAGTTTAGGGGGGGGGCCGCTGAATGAGCAGTTCTTC.

V usage is TRBV7-3 and J usage is TRBJ2-3, with TRBD2 matching 10 bases. J gave up 6 bases and V 2 bases, and 2 bases lay outside the gene matches. The CDR3 is 14 amino acids. Germline lookup yields CDR1 SGHTA and CDR2 FQGTGA. The CDR3 DNA sequence: TGTGCCAGCAGCTTATCGGGACTAGCGGATACGCAGTATTTT. This gives the protein CASSLSGLADTQYF.

The V call is TRBV7-2, the J call TRBJ2-3, with 8 positions matching TRBD2. Trimming cost V 5 bases and J 5 bases; bases outside gene matches: 9. Germline V gives CDR1 SGHTA, CDR2 FQGNSA. The CDR3 spans 15 residues. For the CDR3, the DNA is TGTGCCAGCAGCGGAGGGGGACTAGGCAGAGATACGCAGTATTTT. Translation: CASSGGGLGRDTQYF.

In its sample, this clonotype was seen a few times. The chain employs TRBV7-2 and TRBJ2-1; D tentatively fits TRBD1 or TRBD2 (5 bases each). V was cut by 2 bases and J by 0 bases, with 11 bases left in between. The germline CDR1 and CDR2 sequences are SGHTA and FQGNSA. The CDR3 extends over 16 amino acids. CDR3 sequence: CASSLFGTLSYNEQFF. The CDR3 DNA is TGTGCCAGCAGCTTATTCGGGACCCTCTCCTACAATGAGCAGTTCTTC.

A few counts support this clonotype. The rearrangement joins TRBV11-2 to TRBJ2-7, with D possibly TRBD1 on 5 matching bases. From germline, CDR1 is SGHAT and CDR2 FQNNGV. Trimming removed 6 bases from V and 6 bases from J, with 21 bases in between. The CDR3 has 15 amino acids. The CDR3 DNA reads as TGTGCCAGCAGGACACCAGTGGTGGGGCTTGGCGAGCAGTACTTC. Its protein product is CASRTPVVGLGEQYF.

This chain connects TRBV29-1 to TRBJ2-3, with unresolved D. Between the trimmed V and J ends, which lost 1 base and 8 bases, there was a span of 10 bases. CDR1 and CDR2 from the germline V gene are SQVTM and ANQGSEA. This CDR3 contains 12 residues. The CDR3, as DNA: TGCAGCGTTGAAGGATCAAGATCTACGCAGTATTTT. Translated: CSVEGSRSTQYF.

V gene TRBV5-1 combines with J gene TRBJ2-1, with 7 bases identical to TRBD2. The germline V gene has CDR1 SGHRS and CDR2 YFSETQ. The trim removed 2 bases at V and 6 bases at J, leaving 5 bases unmatched. CDR3 length equals 14 residues. The DNA for the CDR3 is TGCGCCAGCAGCTTTCAGGGAGGGTTCAATGAGCAGTTCTTC. It codes for CASSFQGGFNEQFF.

This clonotype was detected ten times or more. The chain uses TRBV5-1 and TRBJ2-1; D is possibly TRBD2 (5 bases). The V end lost 0 bases, the J end lost 4 bases, and 11 bases lay between the germline ends. Per the germline V gene, CDR1 is SGHRS and CDR2 is YFSETQ. This CDR3 is 15 amino acids long. CDR3 bases: TGCGCCAGCAGCTTGGGGGCTAGCCAATACAATGAGCAGTTCTTC. This encodes CASSLGASQYNEQFF. The entire variable domain, with the rest obtained from reference TRBV5-1 and TRBJ2-1, is as follows: KAGVTQTPRYLIKTRGQQVTLSCSPISGHRSVSWYQQTPGQGLQFLFEYFSETQRNKGNFPGRFSGRQFSNSRSEMNVSTLELGDSALYLCASSLGASQYNEQFFGPGTRLTVL.

The chain has TRBV6-1 and TRBJ2-3; D is possibly TRBD2 (6 bases). The CDR3 totals 15 residues. Trimming stripped 4 bases from V and 3 bases from J, with 14 bases between. Germline CDR1 reads MNHNS; CDR2 reads SASEGT. The CDR3 bases are TGTGCCAGCAGTGTAGCGGACCACAAAACAGATACGCAGTATTTT. Translating it yields CASSVADHKTDTQYF.

This clonotype occurred a few times. The chain has TRBV10-3 and TRBJ2-3; perhaps D is TRBD1 or TRBD2 (5 bases each). The CDR3 has 14 amino acids. Germline CDR1 is ENHRY and CDR2 is SYGVKD. V was cut by 4 bases and J by 4 bases, with 12 bases left in between. The CDR3 sequence is CAISVGDIADTQYF. The CDR3 nucleotides are TGTGCCATCAGTGTGGGGGATATAGCAGATACGCAGTATTTT.

The chain employs TRBV7-3 and TRBJ2-2; 12 bases match TRBD2. The V gene's germline CDR1 is SGHTA and CDR2 FQGTGA. The CDR3 length is 16 residues. V gave up 5 bases and J gave up 4 bases; unmatched junction bases: 5. The CDR3 DNA reads TGTGCCAGCAGCGCTAGCGGGAGGGCTGCCACCGGGGAGCTGTTTTTT. Translation: CASSASGRAATGELFF.

The table lists this clonotype with many counts. The CDR3 DNA reads TGTGCCACCAGCATCCATAAAGCAGCCGGGGCTTTCTTT. Protein: CATSIHKAAGAFF. V usage is TRBV15 and J usage is TRBJ1-1, with no clear D. The V and J ends lost 4 bases and 11 bases respectively, with 17 bases between them. CDR3 length: 13 residues. CDR1 and CDR2 (germline): LNHNV, YYDKDF (reference sequence).

The table lists this clonotype with many counts. V is TRBV12-3 or TRBV12-4 and J is TRBJ2-7; TRBD1 matches 11 bases. Unmatched junction bases numbered 7, after V lost 5 bases and J lost 4 bases. CDR3 length equals 15 residues. The CDR3 region has the DNA TGTGCCAGCAGTCCTCGGACAGGGGGCGCATACGAGCAGTACTTC. This encodes CASSPRTGGAYEQYF.

There are many counts of this clonotype. The rearrangement joins TRBV12-3 or TRBV12-4 to TRBJ1-2, with TRBD1 matching over 8 bases. J was trimmed by 3 bases and V by 1 base; bases with no gene match: 4. The CDR3 sequence is 15 residues long. The CDR3 loop is CASSLGQGYYYGYTF. As DNA, the CDR3 is TGTGCCAGCAGTTTAGGACAGGGGTATTACTATGGCTACACCTTC.

This clonotype was seen more than once but under ten times. This chain connects TRBV15 to TRBJ2-5; the D is unclear. V was trimmed by 0 bases and J by 11 bases, leaving 10 bases between them. This CDR3 contains 12 residues. The germline V gene encodes CDR1 LNHNV and CDR2 YYDKDF (reference sequence). CDR3: CATSRDQRDQYF. In DNA, the CDR3 is TGTGCCACCAGCAGAGATCAAAGGGATCAGTACTTC.

CDR3 sequence reads: CASSFSGPNEQFF. The CDR3 nucleotides read TGTGCCAGCAGTTTCTCAGGGCCCAATGAGCAGTTCTTC. This chain uses TRBV12-3 or TRBV12-4 with TRBJ2-1, with D perhaps matching TRBD1 (5 bases). This CDR3 spans 13 amino acids. V lost 3 bases to trimming and J lost 6 bases, with 9 bases between them.

The rearrangement joins TRBV12-3 or TRBV12-4 to TRBJ1-1, with 10 bases that match TRBD1. CDR3 length equals 14 residues. V trimming: 3 bases; J trimming: 4 bases; junction bases outside the gene matches: 2. The CDR3 DNA is TGTGCCAGCAGTTTTGGACAGGGGGTCACTGAAGCTTTCTTT. It yields the protein CASSFGQGVTEAFF.